Sequencing of this T cell receptor beta chain was carried out in a study of T cell responses to AZD1222 COVID-19 vaccine. Study-level results: None of the repertoires were sampled until the peak T cell response had passed. Regions 160-218 and 743-854 held dominance among vaccine-associated CD4 TCRs, which spanned spike.

As concerns this clone: Its antigen is as yet unknown.

The ends were cut back, 6 bases at V and 7 bases at J, with 19 bases in the middle. CDR3 length equals 16 residues. Germline lookup yields CDR1 SNHLY and CDR2 FYNNEI. The repertoire was sequenced with immunoSEQ multiplex PCR; TCRdb's copy has only in-frame clones and lacks some. The sample lists 150,000 to 170,000 clones, around nine tenths occurring once. The V call is TRBV2, the J call TRBJ1-6, with D perhaps TRBD1 (6 bases). This TCR came from an adult in good health. The sample consisted of peripheral blood, taken on day 0 of AZD1222 vaccination. The CDR3 loop is CASRTVGAVRNSPLHF. The CDR3, as DNA: TGTGCCAGCAGGACGGTGGGGGCAGTCCGAAATTCACCCCTCCACTTT.